This entry lists 30 T cell receptor beta chains sequenced from one sample in a study of T cell responses to AZD1222 COVID-19 vaccine. Sequencing was performed with immunoSEQ multiplex PCR; in TCRdb, only in-frame clones are kept and a portion is missing. The data contain 130,000 to 150,000 clones, about 90% of them singletons. Sequences were derived from peripheral blood, sampled on day 0 of MenACWY control vaccination. These receptors all stem from an adult in good health.

This clone was seen once. V and J are TRBV28 and TRBJ1-4; TRBD1 might be the D (6 bases). V was clipped by 5 bases and J by 13 bases, with 23 bases between them. The germline CDR1 and CDR2 sequences are MDHEN and SYDVKM. The CDR3 extends over 15 amino acids. CDR3 residues: CASSRPSVGAQGLFF. In DNA form, the CDR3 reads TGTGCCAGCAGTAGACCCTCGGTGGGGGCTCAGGGACTGTTTTTT.

J is TRBJ1-1 and V is TRBV19, with TRBD1 matching 8 bases. This CDR3 region has 15 residues. Germline CDR1 LNHDA, CDR2 SQIVND (reference sequence). Trimming removed 7 bases from V and 4 bases from J; junction bases left unmatched: 11. The CDR3 region has the DNA TGTGCCAGTACCTTCGGACAGGGTTGGAGCACTGAAGCTTTCTTT. Amino acid sequence: CASTFGQGWSTEAFF.

The chain joins TRBV5-1 to TRBJ2-2, with D possibly being TRBD2 (5 bases). V was clipped by 9 bases and J by 3 bases, with 12 bases between them. The CDR3 runs to 13 residues. Looked up from germline, CDR1 is SGHRS and CDR2 is YFSETQ. The CDR3 spells CATSDGDTGELFF. CDR3 bases: TGCGCCACCTCGGACGGGGACACCGGGGAGCTGTTTTTT.

The chain combines TRBV4-1 with TRBJ1-5; unclear D gene. There are 18 residues in the CDR3. CDR1 is MGHRA and CDR2 is YSYEKL in the germline V gene. V gave up 0 bases and J gave up 5 bases, with 20 bases separating them. CDR3 sequence (DNA): TGCGCCAGCAGCCAAGAAGCTCAGTACGGAGATCGAGATCAGCCCCAGCATTTT. This codes for CASSQEAQYGDRDQPQHF.

V is TRBV5-6 and J is TRBJ1-2; weak D call: TRBD1 (5 bases). CDR1 and CDR2 from the germline V gene are SGHDT and YYEEEE. The CDR3 loop spans 13 amino acids. Trimming shortened V by 4 bases and J by 2 bases, and 9 bases separated the two germline ends. The CDR3 protein is CASSPAGNYGYTF. CDR3 DNA sequence: TGTGCCAGCAGCCCAGCAGGGAACTATGGCTACACCTTC.

This clone was seen just once. The CDR3: CASSLGLSVVNEQFF. Here the CDR3 DNA reads TGCGCCAGCAGCTTAGGGCTGAGCGTAGTCAATGAGCAGTTCTTC. The gene calls are TRBV5-1 and TRBJ2-1, with D unresolved. The CDR3 is 15 residues long. Germline CDR1 reads SGHRS; CDR2 reads YFSETQ. Trimming left V 2 bases short and J 6 bases short, with 15 bases between.

The gene calls are TRBV5-1 and TRBJ1-2; no clear D gene. Trimming cost V 0 bases and J 6 bases, with 9 bases left between them. The CDR3 runs to 13 residues. Germline V CDR1 and CDR2: SGHRS, YFSETQ. The CDR3 sequence: CASSLVGGDGYTF. The CDR3 coding sequence is TGCGCCAGCAGCTTGGTGGGCGGGGATGGCTACACCTTC.

The chain joins TRBV12-3 or TRBV12-4 to TRBJ1-1; D is uncertain. The CDR3 has 13 amino acids. Trimming removed 6 bases from V and 5 bases from J, with 13 bases in between. This chain's CDR3 is CASRTRRGTEAFF. DNA for the CDR3: TGTGCCAGCAGGACCCGACGGGGAACTGAAGCTTTCTTT.

This rearrangement joins TRBV9 to TRBJ1-4, with D unresolved. V was trimmed by 0 bases and J by 6 bases, leaving 12 bases between them. The germline V gene has CDR1 SGDLS and CDR2 YYNGEE. CDR3 size: 15 residues. The CDR3 nucleotides read TGTGCCAGCAGCGTAGCAGTGTACCCAGATGAAAAACTGTTTTTT. Its protein is CASSVAVYPDEKLFF.

The V gene is TRBV6-1, the J gene TRBJ1-5; 7 nucleotides match TRBD1. After removal of 4 bases from V and 1 base from J, the junction contained 10 bases not matched to a gene. Germline V gene data show CDR1 as MNHNS and CDR2 as SASEGT. The CDR3 extends over 17 amino acids. DNA of the CDR3: TGTGCCAGCAGTGTTAATGACAGGGAGTGGAGCAATCAGCCCCAGCATTTT. Protein product: CASSVNDREWSNQPQHF.

The rearrangement joins TRBV11-2 to TRBJ2-7, with 8 bases lining up with TRBD1. The CDR3 is made up of 15 amino acids. CDR1 is SGHAT and CDR2 is FQNNGV in the germline V gene. V lost 1 base and J lost 5; bases outside the gene matches: 7. In DNA, the CDR3 is TGTGCCAGCAGCTTAGGGGGGACAGGCGTGGACGAGCAGTACTTC. The encoded protein is CASSLGGTGVDEQYF. The whole variable domain, filled in from reference TRBV11-2 and TRBJ2-7, reads EAGVAQSPRYKIIEKRQSVAFWCNPISGHATLYWYQQILGQGPKLLIQFQNNGVVDDSQLPKDRFSAERLKGVDSTLKIQPAKLEDSAVYLCASSLGGTGVDEQYFGPGTRLTVT.

The chain couples TRBV9 to TRBJ1-6, with D possibly being TRBD1 (5 bases). Germline CDR1 reads SGDLS; CDR2 reads YYNGEE. CDR3 length equals 14 residues. The V gene lost 0 bases and the J gene lost 9 bases, with 10 bases spanning the gap. For the CDR3, the DNA is TGTGCCAGCAGCGTAGAGGAGGGGCCTTCACCCCTCCACTTT. Residues: CASSVEEGPSPLHF.

V and J are TRBV18 and TRBJ1-5; no reliable D call. Germline lookup yields CDR1 KGHSH and CDR2 LQKENI. CDR3 length: 14 amino acids. V was pared by 10 bases and J by 0 bases, with 13 bases between. This CDR3 is CATTQDNSNQPQHF. In nucleotides, the CDR3 is TGTGCCACCACCCAGGATAATAGCAATCAGCCCCAGCATTTT.

The chain uses TRBV7-9 and TRBJ1-2; weak D call: TRBD1 (6 bases). The length of the CDR3 is 13 residues. V dropped 4 bases and J dropped 5 bases, with 11 bases sitting between them. The germline V gene encodes CDR1 SEHNR and CDR2 FQNEAQ (reference sequence). CDR3 coding DNA: TGTGCCAGCAGCTCGAGGACAGAATATGGCTACACCTTC. It specifies CASSSRTEYGYTF.

The J gene is TRBJ1-3, the V gene TRBV30; tentatively, D is TRBD1 (5 bases). The germline gives CDR1 GTSNPN, CDR2 SVGIG (reference sequence). With 8 bases removed from V and 4 bases from J, the gap between germline ends came to 12 bases. CDR3 length: 12 residues. The CDR3 reads CAQAGAGNTIYF. The CDR3 nucleotides are TGTGCCCAAGCCGGGGCGGGAAACACCATATATTTT.

The V call is TRBV4-1, the J call TRBJ1-1, with no clear D. The V gene's germline CDR1 is MGHRA and CDR2 YSYEKL. This CDR3 comprises 13 residues. Trimming removed 1 base at V and 5 bases at J, with 8 bases between. The chain's CDR3 is CASSQVARTEAFF. CDR3 sequence (DNA): TGCGCCAGCAGCCAAGTGGCCAGAACTGAAGCTTTCTTT.

This rearrangement joins TRBV4-1 to TRBJ1-6, with D possibly being TRBD1 (5 bases). V gave up 0 bases and J gave up 11 bases, with 8 bases separating them. The length of the CDR3 is 13 residues. Germline CDR1 is MGHRA and CDR2 is YSYEKL. This chain's CDR3 is CASSQEKGPPLHF. As DNA, the CDR3 is TGCGCCAGCAGCCAAGAAAAGGGACCACCCCTCCACTTT.

J is TRBJ1-5 and V is TRBV27, with 7 bases identical to TRBD1. V lost 5 bases to trimming and J lost 2 bases; unmatched junction nucleotides: 6. Germline CDR1 reads MNHEY; CDR2 reads SMNVEV (reference sequence). The CDR3 consists of 15 residues. The CDR3 here is CASSPNTGGNQPQHF. CDR3 DNA sequence: TGTGCCAGCAGTCCCAATACAGGGGGCAATCAGCCCCAGCATTTT.

The V call is TRBV7-8, the J call TRBJ2-1; 8 bases line up with TRBD1. Unmatched junction bases numbered 5, after V lost 5 bases and J lost 8 bases. This CDR3 is built from 13 residues. Germline V gives CDR1 SGHVS, CDR2 FQNEAQ. The CDR3 is CASSTRTGYEQFF. Written as DNA, the CDR3 is TGTGCCAGCAGCACCCGGACAGGGTATGAGCAGTTCTTC.

This clone was seen just once. Written as DNA, the CDR3 is TGTGCCAGCAGTTATCAGCCCCAGCATTTT. Protein: CASSYQPQHF. The chain joins TRBV28 to TRBJ1-5; no definite D call. Germline V gene sequence: CDR1 MDHEN, CDR2 SYDVKM. The CDR3 has 10 amino acids. Between the trimmed V and J ends, which lost 4 bases and 5 bases, there was a span of 0 bases.

The chain is built from TRBV2 and TRBJ2-1; 7 bases line up with TRBD2. Germline CDR1 reads SNHLY; CDR2 reads FYNNEI. This CDR3 spans 16 amino acids. Trimming at V came to 5 bases and at J to 3 bases, leaving 10 bases not matched to a gene. The CDR3 loop is CASSNPAGVNYNEQFF. The CDR3 DNA is TGTGCCAGCAGTAACCCGGCGGGGGTAAACTACAATGAGCAGTTCTTC. Complete variable domain (other parts from reference TRBV2 and TRBJ2-1): EPEVTQTPSHQVTQMGQEVILRCVPISNHLYFYWYRQILGQKVEFLVSFYNNEISEKSEIFDDQFSVERPDGSNFTLKIRSTKLEDSAMYFCASSNPAGVNYNEQFFGPGTRLTVL.

The CDR3 protein is CASSQAIFTGGPDTQYF. CDR3 DNA sequence: TGTGCCAGCAGCCAGGCCATCTTTACCGGGGGGCCCGATACGCAGTATTTT. V gene TRBV4-2 combines with J gene TRBJ2-3, with D perhaps matching TRBD2 (7 bases). V shed 3 bases and J shed 6 bases, with 22 bases lying between them. Germline lookup yields CDR1 LGHNA and CDR2 YNFKEQ. The CDR3 loop spans 17 amino acids.

In this sample, this clone turned up once. The chain links TRBV29-1 to TRBJ2-1; 8 bases are shared with TRBD2. The CDR3 runs to 14 residues. The germline V gene has CDR1 SQVTM and CDR2 ANQGSEA. V shed 4 bases, J shed 3 bases, and the junction held 5 bases outside the gene matches. The CDR3 region is CSVARGGSYNEQFF. As DNA, the CDR3 is TGCAGCGTTGCTCGGGGGGGCAGCTACAATGAGCAGTTCTTC.

Only a few counts were recorded for this clone. The chain links TRBV27 to TRBJ2-7; possible D gene TRBD2, 6 bases. The V end lost 5 bases, the J end lost 6 bases, and 8 bases lay between the germline ends. CDR1 and CDR2 (germline): MNHEY, SMNVEV (reference sequence). The CDR3 length is 11 residues. This CDR3 reads CASSQGGEQYF. In DNA form, the CDR3 reads TGTGCCAGCAGTCAGGGAGGCGAGCAGTACTTC.

The CDR3 DNA reads as TGTGCCAGCAGTCAAAGGAGCACTGAAGCTTTCTTT. It encodes CASSQRSTEAFF. V usage is TRBV7-9 and J usage is TRBJ1-1; unclear D gene. V was pared by 6 bases and J by 4 bases, with 9 bases between. The CDR3 has 12 residues. Per germline, CDR1 SEHNR and CDR2 FQNEAQ (reference sequence).

The gene calls are TRBV7-9 and TRBJ2-7, with 8 bases matching TRBD2. V lost 6 bases to trimming and J lost 0 bases; unmatched junction nucleotides: 7. The CDR3 length is 15 residues. Germline V CDR1 and CDR2: SEHNR, FQNEAQ (reference sequence). DNA for the CDR3: TGTGCCAGCAGTTTTAGCGGGGATTTCTCCTACGAGCAGTACTTC. It translates to CASSFSGDFSYEQYF.

The gene calls are TRBV6-5 and TRBJ2-7; 7 nucleotides agree with TRBD1. Trimming at V came to 0 bases and at J to 0 bases, leaving 5 bases not matched to a gene. The CDR3 has 16 residues. Looked up from germline, CDR1 is MNHEY and CDR2 is SVGAGI. The CDR3 nucleotides read TGTGCCAGCAGTTACTCAGCCGGGACAGACTCCTACGAGCAGTACTTC. Translating it yields CASSYSAGTDSYEQYF.

V is TRBV9 and J is TRBJ2-7, with 7 positions matching TRBD2. Germline V CDR1 and CDR2: SGDLS, YYNGEE. There are 15 residues in the CDR3. Trimming at V came to 3 bases and at J to 2 bases, leaving 8 bases not matched to a gene. CDR3 nucleotides: TGTGCCAGCAGCGCCACTAGCGACCCTACCTACGAGCAGTACTTC. Translated: CASSATSDPTYEQYF.

CDR3 region: CASSPATSGGSADTQYF. CDR3 in DNA: TGTGCCAGCAGCCCCGCGACTAGCGGGGGGTCAGCAGATACGCAGTATTTT. The chain couples TRBV5-4 to TRBJ2-3; 13 bases line up with TRBD2. Germline V gene lookup returns CDR1 SGHNT and CDR2 YYREEE (reference sequence). The CDR3 has 17 residues. The V segment lost 4 bases and the J segment 4 bases; nucleotides outside the gene matches: 9.

The gene calls are TRBV27 and TRBJ2-7; D gene uncertain. The CDR3 spans 15 residues. The germline V gene encodes CDR1 MNHEY and CDR2 SMNVEV (reference sequence). V was clipped by 5 bases and J by 1 base, with 15 bases between them. CDR3 bases: TGTGCCAGCAGTACTCCACCTGACAAGTCCTACGAGCAGTACTTC. The encoded protein is CASSTPPDKSYEQYF.